The 28 T cell receptor beta chains in this list originate from one sample, sequenced in a study of T cells after yellow fever vaccination. Using its own MiXCR run on the 5' RACE reads, TCRdb lists one record per CDR3 protein. The table lists about 300,000 distinct CDR3 sequences, approximately 7% of them singletons. The sequenced sample was PBMCs, obtained about 41 days after the first yellow fever vaccination. These receptors were obtained from a young man who received the YFV17D yellow fever vaccine.

The chain uses TRBV5-1 and TRBJ2-2; no clear D. This CDR3 spans 16 amino acids. CDR1 is SGHRS and CDR2 is YFSETQ in the germline V gene. Trimming shortened V by 0 bases and J by 0 bases, and 9 bases separated the two germline ends. The CDR3 sequence is CASSLGALPNTGELFF. The CDR3 bases are TGCGCCAGCAGCTTGGGGGCTCTTCCGAACACCGGGGAGCTGTTTTTT.

This sequence joins TRBV12-3 or TRBV12-4 and TRBJ1-5; 9 bases align to TRBD1. This CDR3 contains 14 residues. V lost 3 bases, J lost 5 bases, and 2 bases stayed unmatched. CDR3 region: CASSFGQGYQPQHF. The CDR3 DNA sequence: TGTGCCAGCAGTTTCGGACAGGGGTATCAGCCCCAGCATTTT.

V is TRBV5-1 and J is TRBJ2-7; possibly TRBD1 for D (5 bases). The germline gives CDR1 SGHRS, CDR2 YFSETQ. The CDR3 extends over 15 amino acids. The germline V and J ends were trimmed by 0 bases and 1 base, with 11 bases remaining between them. The CDR3: CASSLGPGPSYEQYF. In DNA, the CDR3 is TGCGCCAGCAGCTTGGGGCCAGGGCCTTCCTACGAGCAGTACTTC.

The sample holds a few counts of this clonotype. This chain links TRBV7-2 with TRBJ2-3; D unclear. The length of the CDR3 is 14 residues. Germline V gives CDR1 SGHTA, CDR2 FQGNSA. V gave up 1 base and J gave up 2 bases, with 7 bases separating them. The CDR3: CASSLVGNTDTQYF. CDR3 in DNA: TGTGCCAGCAGCTTAGTGGGGAACACAGATACGCAGTATTTT.

This clonotype was seen ten or more times. The chain carries TRBV7-8 and TRBJ2-1, with 8 bases matching TRBD2. This CDR3 has 16 amino acids. Germline trimming cut 6 bases from V and 2 bases from J; bases unmatched to any gene: 9. CDR1 and CDR2 from the germline V gene are SGHVS and FQNEAQ. The CDR3 loop is CASRSSGGLTYNEQFF. CDR3 DNA sequence: TGTGCCAGCAGATCTTCGGGGGGGCTAACCTACAATGAGCAGTTCTTC.

This clonotype was observed a few times. The chain uses TRBV7-2 and TRBJ2-1; 7 bases match TRBD2. V shed 5 bases, J shed 7 bases, and the junction held 8 bases outside the gene matches. Germline V lookup: CDR1 SGHTA, CDR2 FQGNSA. This CDR3 comprises 14 residues. The chain's CDR3 is CASSTRLASNEQFF. The CDR3 DNA is TGTGCCAGCAGCACTCGACTAGCTAGTAATGAGCAGTTCTTC.

V usage is TRBV5-4 and J usage is TRBJ1-1, with D uncertain. Looked up from germline, CDR1 is SGHNT and CDR2 is YYREEE (reference sequence). The CDR3 consists of 13 residues. Trimming pared 4 bases from V and 4 bases from J, leaving 11 bases between. The CDR3 nucleotides read TGTGCCAGCAGCCGCAGTGAGACCACTGAAGCTTTCTTT. This encodes CASSRSETTEAFF.

Comment on this clonotype: An end of the junction differs from the germline gene, which may be a read error. V gene TRBV2 combines with J gene TRBJ1-5; 7 bases fit TRBD1. Germline CDR1 SNHLY, CDR2 FYNNEI. There are 15 residues in the CDR3. The CDR3 DNA follows: TGTGCCAGCGGTGACACACAGGGGTGGAATCAGCCCCAGCATTTT. Its translation is CASGDTQGWNQPQHF.

The rearrangement joins TRBV7-8 to TRBJ2-2; 7 bases align to TRBD2. This CDR3 comprises 14 residues. CDR1 and CDR2 from the germline V gene are SGHVS and FQNEAQ. V lost 5 bases to trimming and J lost 4 bases; unmatched junction nucleotides: 4. The CDR3 bases are TGTGCCAGCAGCCAGAGCGGGGCCACCGGGGAGCTGTTTTTT. Translating gives CASSQSGATGELFF.

V usage is TRBV19 and J usage is TRBJ2-2; tentative D call: TRBD2 (6 bases). Germline CDR1 LNHDA, CDR2 SQIVND (reference sequence). V lost 4 bases, J lost 9 bases, and 15 bases lay in between. The CDR3 runs to 14 residues. The chain's CDR3 is CASSTSSGGWELFF. CDR3 bases: TGTGCCAGTAGTACGAGTAGCGGTGGTTGGGAGCTGTTTTTT.

This clonotype has at least ten counts. The chain joins TRBV5-5 to TRBJ1-1; 11 bases fit TRBD1. J gave up 7 bases and V 3 bases, and 8 bases lay outside the gene matches. The CDR3 consists of 15 residues. CDR1 and CDR2 (germline): SGHKS, YYEKEE (reference sequence). The CDR3 coding sequence is TGTGCCAGCAGCTCCCCGGACAGGGGGCATGTTGAAGCTTTCTTT. This gives the protein CASSSPDRGHVEAFF.

As to this clonotype: Germline and junction disagree at one end, which may indicate a read error. The V and J genes are TRBV7-8 and TRBJ2-2; possibly TRBD1 for D (6 bases). Germline lookup yields CDR1 SGHVS and CDR2 FQNEAQ. The length of the CDR3 is 16 residues. DNA for the CDR3: TGTGCCAGCAGCCCCATCCAGGGGTGGGCCACCGGGAAGCTGTTTTTT. This gives the protein CASSPIQGWATGKLFF.

The table lists this clonotype with a few counts. The chain carries TRBV4-2 and TRBJ1-1, with TRBD1 matching 10 bases. V dropped 1 base and J dropped 0; count of bases not matched to a gene: 5. From germline, CDR1 is LGHNA and CDR2 YNFKEQ. The length of the CDR3 is 17 residues. The CDR3 DNA follows: TGTGCCAGCAGCCAAGTTCGGACAGGGGGAATGAACACTGAAGCTTTCTTT. This translates into CASSQVRTGGMNTEAFF.

This sequence joins TRBV7-8 and TRBJ1-5; 7 bases line up with TRBD1. The junction had 1 base not matched to a gene; V was cut back by 5 bases and J by 3 bases. The CDR3 runs 13 residues. Germline V gene data show CDR1 as SGHVS and CDR2 as FQNEAQ. The CDR3 reads CASSGQVNQPQHF. DNA for the CDR3: TGTGCCAGCAGCGGACAGGTCAATCAGCCCCAGCATTTT.

The genes are TRBV20-1 and TRBJ2-3, with TRBD2 matching 16 bases. The V segment lost 5 bases and the J segment 4 bases; nucleotides outside the gene matches: 6. CDR1 and CDR2 from the germline V gene are DFQATT and SNEGSKA (reference sequence). This CDR3 spans 16 amino acids. For the CDR3, the DNA is TGCAGTGCTCTCGGGACTAGCGGGGGGGCGGCAGATACGCAGTATTTT. This sequence encodes CSALGTSGGAADTQYF.

This clonotype was seen ten or more times. V gene TRBV9 combines with J gene TRBJ2-7; no clear D. CDR1 SGDLS and CDR2 YYNGEE come from the germline V gene. The CDR3 spans 12 residues. Trimming took 3 bases from V and 4 from J, leaving 8 bases between them. In DNA, the CDR3 is TGTGCCAGCAGCGGCCTCCTTTACGAGCAGTACTTC. As protein: CASSGLLYEQYF.

This clonotype was picked up many times. The genes are TRBV4-1 and TRBJ2-1; D is unresolved. Per the germline V gene, CDR1 is MGHRA and CDR2 is YSYEKL. The V end was cut by 3 bases, the J end by 12 bases, with 15 bases between. The CDR3 totals 13 residues. CDR3 sequence: CASSQSGRNRQFF. CDR3 sequence (DNA): TGCGCCAGCAGCCAGTCAGGTCGAAATCGGCAGTTCTTC.

This clonotype was observed a few times. The chain couples TRBV4-3 to TRBJ2-1; TRBD2 matches 9 bases. Trimming cost V 3 bases and J 7 bases; bases outside gene matches: 13. CDR3 size: 17 residues. In germline, CDR1 is LGHNA, CDR2 YSLEER. This CDR3 is CASSQFASGAGGNEQFF. The CDR3 coding sequence is TGCGCCAGCAGCCAGTTCGCTAGCGGGGCGGGGGGGAATGAGCAGTTCTTC.

The chain is built from TRBV7-2 and TRBJ2-7, with D unclear. The CDR3 totals 13 residues. CDR1 and CDR2 from the germline V gene are SGHTA and FQGNSA. The V end lost 0 bases, the J end lost 3 bases, and 6 bases lay between the germline ends. CDR3 nucleotide sequence: TGTGCCAGCAGCTTAGCGACCTACTACGAGCAGTACGTC. Translated: CASSLATYYEQYV.

The V and J genes are TRBV10-3 and TRBJ1-2, with 7 bases fitting TRBD1. Germline CDR1 reads ENHRY; CDR2 reads SYGVKD. V dropped 2 bases and J dropped 2; count of bases not matched to a gene: 8. This CDR3 region has 16 residues. CDR3 loop: CAISEDSTTGNYGYTF. The CDR3 nucleotides are TGTGCCATCAGTGAGGACTCTACGACAGGGAACTATGGCTACACCTTC.

This rearrangement joins TRBV13 to TRBJ2-2; no clear D. V was trimmed by 5 bases and J by 3 bases, leaving 7 bases between them. The CDR3 contains 13 residues. Germline V gene sequence: CDR1 PRHDT, CDR2 FYEKMQ (reference sequence). Here the CDR3 reads CASSPPDTGELFF. Written as DNA, the CDR3 is TGTGCCAGCAGCCCCCCGGACACCGGGGAGCTGTTTTTT.

This chain uses TRBV10-3 with TRBJ2-5; TRBD2 matches 10 bases. The CDR3 runs to 15 residues. The V gene's germline CDR1 is ENHRY and CDR2 SYGVKD. V dropped 6 bases and J dropped 12; count of bases not matched to a gene: 16. CDR3 nucleotide sequence: TGTGCCATCAGGGACGACTCCGGGACTAGCGACATTGAGTACTTC. Its translation: CAIRDDSGTSDIEYF.

In this sample, this clonotype turned up a few times. This chain uses TRBV30 with TRBJ2-7; the match to TRBD1 covers 9 bases. Germline values: CDR1 GTSNPN, CDR2 SVGIG (reference sequence). Trimming took 5 bases from V and 3 from J; bases not matched to a gene: 5. This CDR3 is built from 13 residues. CDR3 region: CAWSPGQGYEQYF. The CDR3 DNA reads as TGTGCCTGGTCGCCGGGACAGGGCTACGAGCAGTACTTC.

This clonotype occurred many times. V is TRBV6-6 and J is TRBJ1-5, with 7 positions matching TRBD1. The CDR3 loop spans 13 amino acids. V lost 2 bases to trimming and J lost 10 bases; unmatched junction nucleotides: 5. Germline V gene data show CDR1 as MNHNY and CDR2 as SVGAGI (reference sequence). The CDR3 reads CASSYRGQDPQHF. The CDR3 nucleotides are TGTGCCAGCAGTTACAGGGGGCAAGACCCCCAGCATTTT.

This clonotype turned up a few times. Written as DNA, the CDR3 is TGTGCCAGCAGCCAAGTGGGGTTGGACTCCAGCTACAATGAGCAGTTCTTC. It specifies CASSQVGLDSSYNEQFF. The chain links TRBV4-2 to TRBJ2-1, with TRBD2 as a possible D gene (5 bases). The CDR3 spans 17 residues. Germline CDR1 LGHNA, CDR2 YNFKEQ. Trimming removed 1 base from V and 3 bases from J, with 16 bases in between.

The chain carries TRBV7-2 and TRBJ2-2; 12 nucleotides line up with TRBD2. The CDR3 is 16 residues long. Trimming cost V 6 bases and J 4 bases; bases outside gene matches: 6. Germline CDR1 is SGHTA and CDR2 is FQGNSA. The CDR3 loop reads CASRLAGGQGTGELFF. DNA for the CDR3: TGTGCCAGCAGGCTAGCGGGGGGGCAGGGCACCGGGGAGCTGTTTTTT.

This clonotype was counted a few times. CDR3 protein: CASRQLSYNEQFF. CDR3 DNA: TGTGCCAGCAGACAGCTCTCCTACAATGAGCAGTTCTTC. The chain has TRBV5-6 and TRBJ2-1; D call uncertain. The germline CDR1 and CDR2 sequences are SGHDT and YYEEEE. The V end was cut by 5 bases, the J end by 0 bases, with 6 bases between. The CDR3 runs 13 residues.

Only a few counts were recorded for this clonotype. The V call is TRBV7-2, the J call TRBJ2-1; possibly TRBD2 for D (7 bases). Germline CDR1 SGHTA, CDR2 FQGNSA. The V end was cut by 5 bases, the J end by 3 bases, with 14 bases between. This CDR3 comprises 15 residues. CDR3 sequence (DNA): TGTGCCAGCAGCCCCAACGGGGGGCTCTACAATGAGCAGTTCTTC. Its protein product is CASSPNGGLYNEQFF.